This is a list of T cell receptor beta chains from one sample in a study of patients and donors after allogeneic stem cell transplantation. TCRdb processed the RT-PCR reads anew with MiXCR; each CDR3 protein has one entry. Among some 160,000 distinct CDR3 sequences listed, approximately 24% were seen once. Sequenced sample: blood, either unsorted or a sorted T cell fraction (not recorded which). These receptors were obtained from a human donor who was either an allogeneic HSCT recipient or a stem cell or donor lymphocyte infusion donor (not recorded which). It is not recorded whose cells these are; they may come from a transplant donor. The CDR3 runs from the conserved cysteine through the conserved F or W.

TRBV6-6	CASSYWGTSTDTQYF
TRBV5-1	CASSFRQGAKGYTF
TRBV20-1	CSASPGPKRTTEAFF
TRBV15	CATSSDGYGYTF
TRBV21-1	CARHMDESAQPQHF
TRBV29-1	CSVRDSASTDTQYF
TRBV19	CASSMSRSGRYEAFF
TRBV9	CASSVGNRDAEAFF
TRBV12-5	CASGLDLAGWTEAFF
TRBV15	CATSRPSGGYGYTF
TRBV15	CATSTTYDGLPPLHF
TRBV9	CASSEGSAGGPYEQYF
TRBV29-1	CSVEDPFGAYEQYF
TRBV12-3/TRBV12-4	CASSSPNQGLFSGNTIYF
TRBV12-3/TRBV12-4	CASSRSTDTQYF
TRBV3-1	CASSQEGTGLVGYTF
TRBV4-2	CASSQAYWGQGAYEQYF
TRBV7-3	CASSLGHHHEQFF
TRBV12-3/TRBV12-4	CASTGGASSYNEQFF
TRBV6-1	CASKEGAHNEQFF
TRBV4-1	CASSQPGLSTDTQYF
TRBV10-3	CAISSDSYEQYF
TRBV7-9	CASSLDSPTGELFF
TRBV5-1	CASSTGTGANSPLHF
TRBV5-1	CASSFRLGGENTGELFF
TRBV5-1	CASSLRQGWQKADTIYF
TRBV6-6	CASTLNTEAFF
TRBV6-5	CASGRGGADEQFF
TRBV20-1	CSAFFPWGRNDLAKNIQYF
TRBV6-1	CASSEFLGEGQRAFF
TRBV7-9	CASSPASRDRGINQPQHF
TRBV10-3	CAISGPNYGYTF
TRBV3-1	CASSQEGNYGYTF
TRBV27	CASKTFIGTGYEKLFF
TRBV3-1	CASSQGNYGYTF
TRBV7-9	CASSLAQGHTEAFF
TRBV12-3/TRBV12-4	CASSLDYKETQYF
TRBV5-1	CASSLGAAQNNSPLHF
TRBV19	CASSAGQPQHF
TRBV15	CATSTFGSSSTDTQYF
TRBV3-1	CASSQDRTINQPQHF
TRBV4-1	CASSPRNKGGSSYNSPLHF
TRBV12-3/TRBV12-4	CASSLGVARSPSYEQYF
TRBV27	CASSLSGRNIQYF
TRBV7-9	CASSLRPGQGAYGYTF
TRBV27	CASSGRGGLDYGYTF
TRBV20-1	CSAREGRGPYEQYF
TRBV7-9	CASSIPTVDVQYEQYF
TRBV5-4	CASRDRQSSYNEQFF
TRBV29-1	CSVPSREETQYF
TRBV10-3	CAISESAGVTDTQYF
TRBV29-1	CSVVWAGHQTQYF
TRBV24-1	CATSLAGSYEQYF
TRBV5-5	CASSFLQGRNEKLFF